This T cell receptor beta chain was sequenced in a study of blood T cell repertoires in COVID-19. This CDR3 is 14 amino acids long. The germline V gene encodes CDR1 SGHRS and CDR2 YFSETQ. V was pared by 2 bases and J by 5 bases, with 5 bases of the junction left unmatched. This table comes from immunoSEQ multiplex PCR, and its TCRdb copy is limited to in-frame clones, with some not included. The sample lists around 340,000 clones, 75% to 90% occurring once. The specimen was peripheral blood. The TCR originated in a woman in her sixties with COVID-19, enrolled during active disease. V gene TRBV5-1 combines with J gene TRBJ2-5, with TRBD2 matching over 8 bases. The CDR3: CASSLTAGGETQYF. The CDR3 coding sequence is TGCGCCAGCAGCTTAACTGCGGGGGGTGAGACCCAGTACTTC.